This T cell receptor beta chain comes out of a study of T cell responses to AZD1222 COVID-19 vaccine. Notes on the study in general: CD4 TCRs associated with vaccination spanned spike, dominating at 160-218 and 743-854. Mostly white British, mostly female donors; authors suggested clonal diversity may be underestimated. A rise in Spike-specific TCR breadth and depth followed two AZD1222 doses. Repertoires were obtained only post-peak T cell response.

Only in-frame clones appear in the TCRdb table, and some are missing; sequencing was by immunoSEQ multiplex PCR. This sample has some 190,000 clones; almost 95% occur once, and the top ten carry roughly 1.4%. To note about this clone: Its antigen is not identified.

The source was peripheral blood, collected on day 0 of AZD1222 vaccination. The source of this sequence is an adult in good health.

CDR3 sequence reads: CASSPVASTYEQYF. The CDR3 coding sequence is TGTGCCAGCTCACCGGTGGCCAGCACCTACGAGCAGTACTTC. The chain is built from TRBV18 and TRBJ2-7, with unresolved D. Per the germline V gene, CDR1 is KGHSH and CDR2 is LQKENI. Trimming removed 3 bases from V and 2 bases from J, with 11 bases in between. This CDR3 is 14 amino acids long. Variable domain in full (rest from reference TRBV18 and TRBJ2-7): NAGVMQNPRHLVRRRGQEARLRCSPMKGHSHVYWYRQLPEEGLKFMVYLQKENIIDESGMPKERFSAEFPKEGPSILRIQQVVRGDSAAYFCASSPVASTYEQYFGPGTRLTVT.